The clone carrying this T cell receptor beta chain was observed many times. Its antigen is not known. This CDR3 comprises 13 residues. The V gene's germline CDR1 is LNHDA and CDR2 SQIVND (reference sequence). V lost 7 bases to trimming and J lost 4 bases; unmatched junction nucleotides: 7. Produced via immunoSEQ multiplex PCR; TCRdb's table is partial and in-frame only. The table lists hundreds of thousands of clones, roughly nine tenths of them singletons. This sample was taken from a study of Ad26.COV2.S vaccination and SARS-CoV-2 variants. At the level of the study: Of the COV1001 trial arms, the Ad26.COV2.S arm included the donor.

Treatment: around 19 received Ad26.COV2.S at low or high dose, single or two shots; roughly five received placebo; per-sample allocation not given. Samples were taken on day 63 after the first vaccine or placebo injection. Whole-study findings and limits: Vaccinated individuals (as opposed to placebo recipients) had higher spike-specific TCR breadth. TCR breadth and depth estimates may have understated total T cell responses. Following vaccination, spike-specific CD8+ and CD4+ T cell responses reportedly exhibited substantial breadth.

The rearrangement joins TRBV19 to TRBJ2-7; 7 bases line up with TRBD1. The receptor comes from a person between 18 and 65 years old who received the Ad26.COV2.S COVID-19 vaccine or a placebo. Here the sequenced sample was peripheral blood, taken in a trial of Ad26.COV2.S vaccine versus placebo. CDR3 sequence: CASNRAGGYEQYF. The DNA of the CDR3 is TGTGCCAGTAACAGGGCAGGGGGTTACGAGCAGTACTTC.